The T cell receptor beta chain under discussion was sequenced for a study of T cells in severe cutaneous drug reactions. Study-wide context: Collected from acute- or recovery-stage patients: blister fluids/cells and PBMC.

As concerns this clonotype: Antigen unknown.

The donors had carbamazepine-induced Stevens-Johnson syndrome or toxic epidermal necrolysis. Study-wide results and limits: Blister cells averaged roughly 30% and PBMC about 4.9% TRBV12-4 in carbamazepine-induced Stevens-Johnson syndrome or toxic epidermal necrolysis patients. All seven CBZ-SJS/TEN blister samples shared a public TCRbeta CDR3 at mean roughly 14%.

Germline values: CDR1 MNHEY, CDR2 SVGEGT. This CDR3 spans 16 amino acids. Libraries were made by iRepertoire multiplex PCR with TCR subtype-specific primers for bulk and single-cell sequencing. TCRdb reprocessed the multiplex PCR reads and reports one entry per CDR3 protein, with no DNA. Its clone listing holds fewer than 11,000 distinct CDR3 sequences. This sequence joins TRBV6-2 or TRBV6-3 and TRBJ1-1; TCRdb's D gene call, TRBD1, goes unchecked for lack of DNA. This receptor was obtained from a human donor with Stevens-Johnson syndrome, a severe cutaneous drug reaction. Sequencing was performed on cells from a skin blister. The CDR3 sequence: CASSDSPGTGNTEAFF.